These 4 T cell receptor beta chains originate from one sample sequenced in a study of glioma-infiltrating T cells. TCR alpha and beta CDR3 regions were amplified from RNA using iRepertoire nested multiplex PCR. TCRdb called the multiplex PCR reads again in MiXCR, with one record for every CDR3 protein. The sample includes fewer than 500,000 distinct CDR3 sequences, approximately 42% seen only once; the top ten take approximately 12%. The material sequenced was glioma tissue, nonneoplastic brain tissue, or PBMCs (not recorded which). The receptors come from a human donor with low-grade glioma or glioblastoma, undergoing nonglioma brain surgery, or in good health (not recorded which).

This clonotype was seen repeatedly, ten times or more. V is TRBV27 and J is TRBJ2-7; D remains unclear. CDR3 length: 14 amino acids. In germline, CDR1 is MNHEY, CDR2 SMNVEV (reference sequence). V was pared by 2 bases and J by 0 bases, with 8 bases between. The DNA for the CDR3 is TGTGCCAGCAGTTTAATCGGCGGCTCCTACGAGCAGTACTTC. Protein product: CASSLIGGSYEQYF.

Remarks on this clonotype: Since a much larger clone is just one base distant, this may be a read error. The genes are TRBV28 and TRBJ2-7; D unresolved. The CDR3 has 16 residues. CDR1 is MDHEN and CDR2 is SYDVKM in the germline V gene. CDR3 protein: CASSQALGLAEYGQYF. In nucleotides, the CDR3 is TGCGCCAGCAGCCAAGCTCTGGGATTAGCAGAGTACGGGCAGTACTTC. Drawing the rest from reference TRBV28 and TRBJ2-7, the complete variable domain is DVKVTQSSRYLVKRTGEKVFLECVQDMDHENMFWYRQDPGLGLRLIYFSYDVKMKEKGDIPEGYSVSREKKERFSLILESASTNQTSMYLCASSQALGLAEYGQYFGPGTRLTVT.

This chain links TRBV20-1 with TRBJ2-7, with 9 positions matching TRBD2. The CDR3 covers 15 residues. Germline V lookup: CDR1 DFQATT, CDR2 SNEGSKA (reference sequence). Trimming at V came to 3 bases and at J to 2 bases, leaving 8 bases not matched to a gene. DNA of the CDR3: TGCAGTGCTAGGGAAGCGGGAGGTCCACCCTACGAGCAGTACTTC. Translated: CSAREAGGPPYEQYF.

The chain is built from TRBV20-1 and TRBJ2-3, with 8 bases aligning to TRBD2. There are 15 residues in the CDR3. V shed 3 bases and J 5 bases; nucleotides not matched to a gene: 10. CDR1 DFQATT and CDR2 SNEGSKA come from the germline V gene (reference sequence). CDR3 amino acids: CSASRPGLGRDTQYF. Written as DNA, the CDR3 is TGCAGTGCTAGTCGCCCGGGACTAGGGCGAGATACGCAGTATTTT.